This TCR beta chain was obtained from a study of radiation and T cells in renal cell carcinoma. As to time point: baseline pretreatment blood. Regarding treatment: 15 Gy SBRT to primary tumor, nephrectomy 4 weeks later. General study results and limits: From baseline, blood top tumor clonotypes peaked at 2 weeks post-radiation.

V was shortened by 5 bases and J by 0 bases, with 13 bases between the two germline ends. Germline CDR1 reads MNHNY; CDR2 reads SVGAGI (reference sequence). The CDR3 loop spans 15 amino acids. Libraries were prepared by immunoSEQ multiplex PCR; TCRdb keeps only in-frame clonotypes and omits some of them. The table lists about 49,000 clones, 83% of them singletons, with 30% to 35% in the top ten. As to this clone: What it binds is not known.

The TCR was taken from a woman in her 70s with renal cell carcinoma. Source: blood, taken from a patient whose treatment included radiotherapy and nephrectomy. The chain has TRBV6-6 and TRBJ1-2; the D is unclear. CDR3: CASSPTDPPNYGYTF. The CDR3 coding sequence is TGTGCCAGCAGTCCAACAGATCCCCCTAACTATGGCTACACCTTC.